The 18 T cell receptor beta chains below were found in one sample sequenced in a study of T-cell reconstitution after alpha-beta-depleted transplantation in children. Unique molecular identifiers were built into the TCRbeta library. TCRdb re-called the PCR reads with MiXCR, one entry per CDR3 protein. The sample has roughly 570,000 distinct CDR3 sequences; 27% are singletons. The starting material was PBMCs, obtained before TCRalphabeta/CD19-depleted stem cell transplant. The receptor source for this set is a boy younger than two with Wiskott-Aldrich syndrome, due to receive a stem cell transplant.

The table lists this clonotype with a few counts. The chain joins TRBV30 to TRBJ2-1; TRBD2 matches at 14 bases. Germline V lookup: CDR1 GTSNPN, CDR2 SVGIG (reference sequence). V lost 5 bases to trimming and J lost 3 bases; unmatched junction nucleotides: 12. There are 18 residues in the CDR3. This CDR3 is CAWCCGTSGSLDYNEQFF. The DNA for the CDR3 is TGTGCCTGGTGTTGCGGGACTAGCGGGAGCCTGGACTACAATGAGCAGTTCTTC.

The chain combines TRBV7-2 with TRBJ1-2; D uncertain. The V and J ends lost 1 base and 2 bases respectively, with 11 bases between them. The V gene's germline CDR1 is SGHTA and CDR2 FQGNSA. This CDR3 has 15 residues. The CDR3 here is CASSLEAARNYGYTF. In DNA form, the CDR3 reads TGTGCCAGCAGCTTAGAGGCAGCGAGGAACTATGGCTACACCTTC.

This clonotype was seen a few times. The CDR3 region has the DNA TGCGCCAGCAGCGACCGGACCGACGAGCAGTACTTC. It translates to CASSDRTDEQYF. The chain uses TRBV4-1 and TRBJ2-7; no definite D call. The CDR3 has 12 amino acids. Looked up from germline, CDR1 is MGHRA and CDR2 is YSYEKL. V lost 5 bases and J lost 5, with 10 bases in between.

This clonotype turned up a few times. The CDR3 coding sequence is TGCAGTGCAACGACTAGCGGGAGGGCCGGATCCTACGAGCAGTACTTC. Translated, it gives CSATTSGRAGSYEQYF. The genes are TRBV20-1 and TRBJ2-7; 14 bases are a match to TRBD2. CDR3 size: 16 residues. Trimming at V came to 6 bases and at J to 1 base, leaving 8 bases not matched to a gene. Germline CDR1 and CDR2: DFQATT and SNEGSKA (reference sequence).

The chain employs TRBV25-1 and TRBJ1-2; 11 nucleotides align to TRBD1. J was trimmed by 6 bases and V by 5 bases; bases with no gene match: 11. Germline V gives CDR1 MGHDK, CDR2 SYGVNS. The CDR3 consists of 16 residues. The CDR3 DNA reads TGTGCCAGCAGTCCCCCTCGAGGACAGGGGGCAGATGGCTACACCTTC. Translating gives CASSPPRGQGADGYTF.

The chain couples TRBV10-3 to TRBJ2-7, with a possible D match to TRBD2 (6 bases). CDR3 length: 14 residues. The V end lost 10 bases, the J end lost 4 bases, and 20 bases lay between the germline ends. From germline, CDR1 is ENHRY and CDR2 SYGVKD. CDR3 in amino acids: CATVNREPAYEQYF. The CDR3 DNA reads TGTGCCACCGTAAACCGGGAGCCGGCTTACGAGCAGTACTTC.

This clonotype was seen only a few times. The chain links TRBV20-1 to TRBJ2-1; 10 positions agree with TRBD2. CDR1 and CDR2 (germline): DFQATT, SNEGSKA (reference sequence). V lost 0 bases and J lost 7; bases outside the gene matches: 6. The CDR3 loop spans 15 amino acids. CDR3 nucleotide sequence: TGCAGTGCTAGAGATATGGTAGCGGGAGGTAATGAGCAGTTCTTC. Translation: CSARDMVAGGNEQFF.

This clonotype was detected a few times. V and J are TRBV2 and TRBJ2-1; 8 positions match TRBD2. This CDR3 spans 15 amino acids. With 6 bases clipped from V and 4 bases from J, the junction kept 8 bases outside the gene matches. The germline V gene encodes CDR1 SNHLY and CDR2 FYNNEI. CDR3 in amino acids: CASRYSGEIYNEQFF. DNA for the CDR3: TGTGCCAGCAGATATAGCGGGGAGATATACAATGAGCAGTTCTTC.

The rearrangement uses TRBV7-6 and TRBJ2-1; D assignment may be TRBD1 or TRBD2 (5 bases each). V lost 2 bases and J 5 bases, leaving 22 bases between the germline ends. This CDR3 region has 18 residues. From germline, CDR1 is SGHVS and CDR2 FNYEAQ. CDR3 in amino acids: CASSLSVYWGNGDNEQFF. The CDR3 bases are TGTGCCAGCAGCTTAAGTGTCTATTGGGGGAACGGGGACAATGAGCAGTTCTTC. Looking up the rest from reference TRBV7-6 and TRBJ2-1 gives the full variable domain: GAGVSQSPRYKVTKRGQDVALRCDPISGHVSLYWYRQALGQGPEFLTYFNYEAQQDKSGLPNDRFSAERPEGSISTLTIQRTEQRDSAMYRCASSLSVYWGNGDNEQFFGPGTRLTVL.

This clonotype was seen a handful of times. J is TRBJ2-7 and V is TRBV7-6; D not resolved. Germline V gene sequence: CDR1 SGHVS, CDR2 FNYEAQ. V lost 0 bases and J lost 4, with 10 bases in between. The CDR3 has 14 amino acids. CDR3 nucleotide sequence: TGTGCCAGCAGCTTAGCGGCCCCCAGTTACGAGCAGTACTTC. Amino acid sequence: CASSLAAPSYEQYF.

This chain's CDR3 is CASSWLGPNTEAFF. The CDR3 region has the DNA TGCGCCAGCAGCTGGTTGGGACCGAACACTGAAGCTTTCTTT. The chain has TRBV5-1 and TRBJ1-1; TRBD1 might be the D (5 bases). The germline V gene has CDR1 SGHRS and CDR2 YFSETQ. The CDR3 length is 14 residues. Trimming removed 3 bases from V and 1 base from J, with 10 bases in between.

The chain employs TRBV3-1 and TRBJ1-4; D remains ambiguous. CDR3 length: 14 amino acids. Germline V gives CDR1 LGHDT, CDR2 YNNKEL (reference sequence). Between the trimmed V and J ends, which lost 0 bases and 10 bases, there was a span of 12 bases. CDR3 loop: CASSQDLKGLKLFF. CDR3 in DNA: TGTGCCAGCAGCCAAGATCTCAAGGGTCTAAAACTGTTTTTT.

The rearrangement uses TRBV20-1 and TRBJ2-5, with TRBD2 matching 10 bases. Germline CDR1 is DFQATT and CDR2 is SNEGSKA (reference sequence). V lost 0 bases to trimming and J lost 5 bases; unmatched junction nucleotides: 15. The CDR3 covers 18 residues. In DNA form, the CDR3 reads TGCAGTGCTAGAGATACTTTTCCGGCTAGCGGGGGCTGGGAGACCCAGTACTTC. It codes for CSARDTFPASGGWETQYF.

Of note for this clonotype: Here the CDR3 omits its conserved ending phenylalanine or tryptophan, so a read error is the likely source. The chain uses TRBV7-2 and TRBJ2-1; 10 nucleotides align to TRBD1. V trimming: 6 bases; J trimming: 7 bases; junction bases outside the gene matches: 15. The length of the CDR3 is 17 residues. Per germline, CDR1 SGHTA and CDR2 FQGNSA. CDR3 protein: CASRGQGYPSGGNEQFS. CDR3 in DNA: TGTGCCAGCAGGGGACAGGGGTACCCTAGCGGAGGGAATGAGCAGTTCTCC.

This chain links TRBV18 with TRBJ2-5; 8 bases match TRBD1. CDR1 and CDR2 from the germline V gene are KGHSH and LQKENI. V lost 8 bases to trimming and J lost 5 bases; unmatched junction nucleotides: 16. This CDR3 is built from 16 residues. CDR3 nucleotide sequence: TGTGCCAGCAATACCAGACCGACAGGGGCATTCGAGACCCAGTACTTC. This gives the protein CASNTRPTGAFETQYF.

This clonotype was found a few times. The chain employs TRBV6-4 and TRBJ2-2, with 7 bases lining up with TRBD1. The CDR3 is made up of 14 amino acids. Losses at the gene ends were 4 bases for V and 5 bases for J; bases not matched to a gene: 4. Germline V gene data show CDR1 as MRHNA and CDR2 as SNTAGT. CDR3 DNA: TGTGCCAGCAGTGTAATGACAGGGACCGGGGAGCTGTTTTTT. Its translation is CASSVMTGTGELFF.

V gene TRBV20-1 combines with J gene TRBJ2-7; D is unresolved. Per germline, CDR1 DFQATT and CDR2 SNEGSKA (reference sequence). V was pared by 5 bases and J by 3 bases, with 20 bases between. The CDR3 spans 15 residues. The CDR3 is CSASTDAALGYEQYF. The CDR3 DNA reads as TGCAGTGCTTCCACCGACGCGGCACTGGGCTACGAGCAGTACTTC.

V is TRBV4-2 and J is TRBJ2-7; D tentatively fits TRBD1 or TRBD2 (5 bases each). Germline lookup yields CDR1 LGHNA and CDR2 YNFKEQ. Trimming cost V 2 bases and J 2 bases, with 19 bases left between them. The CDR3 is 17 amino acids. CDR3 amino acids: CASSQYLITGAPYEQYF. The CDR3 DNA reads TGTGCCAGCAGCCAATATCTTATTACCGGGGCCCCCTACGAGCAGTACTTC.